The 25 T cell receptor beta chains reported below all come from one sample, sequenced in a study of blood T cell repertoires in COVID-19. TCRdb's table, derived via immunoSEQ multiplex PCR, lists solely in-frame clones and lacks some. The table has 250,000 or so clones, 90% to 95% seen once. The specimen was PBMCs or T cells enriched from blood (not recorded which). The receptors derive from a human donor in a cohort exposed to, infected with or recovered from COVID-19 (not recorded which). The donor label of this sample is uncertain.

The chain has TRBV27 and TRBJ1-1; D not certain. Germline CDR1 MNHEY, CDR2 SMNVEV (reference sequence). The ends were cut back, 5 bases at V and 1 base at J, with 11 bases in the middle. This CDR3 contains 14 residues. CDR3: CASSQKPKNTEAFF. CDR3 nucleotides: TGTGCCAGCAGTCAAAAGCCCAAGAACACTGAAGCTTTCTTT.

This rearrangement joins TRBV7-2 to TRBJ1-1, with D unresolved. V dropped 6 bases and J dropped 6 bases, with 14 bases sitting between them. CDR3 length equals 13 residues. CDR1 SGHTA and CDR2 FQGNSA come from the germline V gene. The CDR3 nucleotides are TGTGCCAGCAGTGGTCTCCTTGAGGCTGAAGCTTTCTTT. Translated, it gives CASSGLLEAEAFF. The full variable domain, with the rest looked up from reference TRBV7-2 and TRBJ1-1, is GAGVSQSPSNKVTEKGKDVELRCDPISGHTALYWYRQSLGQGLEFLIYFQGNSAPDKSGLPSDRFSAERTGGSVSTLTIQRTQQEDSAVYLCASSGLLEAEAFFGQGTRLTVV.

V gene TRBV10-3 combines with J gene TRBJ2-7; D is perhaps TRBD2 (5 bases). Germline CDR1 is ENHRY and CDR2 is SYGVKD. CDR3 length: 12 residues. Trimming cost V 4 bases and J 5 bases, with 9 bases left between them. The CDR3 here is CAISGAGDEQYF. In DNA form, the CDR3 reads TGTGCCATCAGTGGGGCGGGCGACGAGCAGTACTTC.

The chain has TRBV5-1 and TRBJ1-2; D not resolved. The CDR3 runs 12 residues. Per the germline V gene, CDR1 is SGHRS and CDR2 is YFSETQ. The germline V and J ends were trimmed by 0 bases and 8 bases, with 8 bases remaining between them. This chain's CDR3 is CASSLGPGGYTF. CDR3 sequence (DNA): TGCGCCAGCAGCTTGGGACCCGGGGGCTACACCTTC. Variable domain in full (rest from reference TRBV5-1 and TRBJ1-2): KAGVTQTPRYLIKTRGQQVTLSCSPISGHRSVSWYQQTPGQGLQFLFEYFSETQRNKGNFPGRFSGRQFSNSRSEMNVSTLELGDSALYLCASSLGPGGYTFGSGTRLTVV.

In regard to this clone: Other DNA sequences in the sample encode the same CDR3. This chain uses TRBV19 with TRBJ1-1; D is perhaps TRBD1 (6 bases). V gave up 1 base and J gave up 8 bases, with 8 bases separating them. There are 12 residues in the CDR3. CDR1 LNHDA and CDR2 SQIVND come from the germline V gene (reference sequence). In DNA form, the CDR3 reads TGTGCCAGTAGTATAGGGACAGCCGAAGCTTTCTTT. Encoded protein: CASSIGTAEAFF.

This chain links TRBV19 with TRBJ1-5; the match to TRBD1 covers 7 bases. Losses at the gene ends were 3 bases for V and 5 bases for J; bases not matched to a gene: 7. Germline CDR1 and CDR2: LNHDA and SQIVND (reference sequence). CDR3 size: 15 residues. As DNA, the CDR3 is TGTGCCAGTAGTATCTTACAGGGGTGGGATCAGCCCCAGCATTTT. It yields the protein CASSILQGWDQPQHF.

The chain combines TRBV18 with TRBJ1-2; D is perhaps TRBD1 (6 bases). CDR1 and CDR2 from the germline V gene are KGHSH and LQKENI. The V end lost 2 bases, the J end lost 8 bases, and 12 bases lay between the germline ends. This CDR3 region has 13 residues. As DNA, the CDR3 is TGTGCCAGCTCACCATCAGTAGGGGGAGGCTACACCTTC. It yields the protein CASSPSVGGGYTF. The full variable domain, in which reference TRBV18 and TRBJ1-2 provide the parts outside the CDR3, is NAGVMQNPRHLVRRRGQEARLRCSPMKGHSHVYWYRQLPEEGLKFMVYLQKENIIDESGMPKERFSAEFPKEGPSILRIQQVVRGDSAAYFCASSPSVGGGYTFGSGTRLTVV.

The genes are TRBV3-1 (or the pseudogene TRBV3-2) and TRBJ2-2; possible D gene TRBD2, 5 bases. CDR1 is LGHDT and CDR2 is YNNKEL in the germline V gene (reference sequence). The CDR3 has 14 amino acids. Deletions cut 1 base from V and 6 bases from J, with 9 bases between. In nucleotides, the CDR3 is TGTGCCAGCAGCCAAGGAGTGAGGGCCGGGGAGCTGTTTTTT. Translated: CASSQGVRAGELFF.

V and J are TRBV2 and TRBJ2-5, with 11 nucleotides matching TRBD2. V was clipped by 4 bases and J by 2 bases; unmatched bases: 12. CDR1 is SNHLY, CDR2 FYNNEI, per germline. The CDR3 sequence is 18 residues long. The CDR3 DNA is TGTGCCAGCAGTGCAGAGAGCACCCGACTAGCGGGGCAAGAGACCCAGTACTTC. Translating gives CASSAESTRLAGQETQYF.

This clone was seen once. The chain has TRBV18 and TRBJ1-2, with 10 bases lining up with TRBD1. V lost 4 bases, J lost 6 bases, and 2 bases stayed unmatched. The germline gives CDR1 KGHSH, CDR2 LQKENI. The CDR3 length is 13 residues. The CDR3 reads CASSLTGGNGYTF. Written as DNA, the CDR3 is TGTGCCAGCTCACTGACAGGGGGCAATGGCTACACCTTC.

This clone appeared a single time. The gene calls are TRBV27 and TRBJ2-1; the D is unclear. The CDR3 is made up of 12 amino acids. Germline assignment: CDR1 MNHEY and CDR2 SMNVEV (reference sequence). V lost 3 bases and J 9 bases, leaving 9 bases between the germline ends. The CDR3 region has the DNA TGTGCCAGCAGTTTCGGGTTAAGTGAGCAGTTCTTC. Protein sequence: CASSFGLSEQFF.

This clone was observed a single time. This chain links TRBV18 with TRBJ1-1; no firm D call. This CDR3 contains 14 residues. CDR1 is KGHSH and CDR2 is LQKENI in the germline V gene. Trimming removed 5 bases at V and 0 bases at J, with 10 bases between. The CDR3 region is CASSKKQLNTEAFF. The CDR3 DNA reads TGTGCCAGCTCAAAAAAACAGTTGAACACTGAAGCTTTCTTT.

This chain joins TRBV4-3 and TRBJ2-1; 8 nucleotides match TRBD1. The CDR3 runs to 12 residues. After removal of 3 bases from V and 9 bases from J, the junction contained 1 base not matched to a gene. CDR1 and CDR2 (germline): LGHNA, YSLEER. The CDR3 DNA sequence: TGCGCCAGCAGCCAGACAGGGGTTGAGCAGTTCTTC. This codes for CASSQTGVEQFF.

The CDR3 sequence is CASSGDRGRVLNYGYTF. The CDR3 bases are TGTGCCAGCAGTGGCGACAGGGGACGCGTGCTTAACTATGGCTACACCTTC. The V and J genes are TRBV6-1 and TRBJ1-2; 8 bases are a match to TRBD1. Trimming cost V 4 bases and J 1 base; bases outside gene matches: 11. This CDR3 comprises 17 residues. From germline, CDR1 is MNHNS and CDR2 SASEGT.

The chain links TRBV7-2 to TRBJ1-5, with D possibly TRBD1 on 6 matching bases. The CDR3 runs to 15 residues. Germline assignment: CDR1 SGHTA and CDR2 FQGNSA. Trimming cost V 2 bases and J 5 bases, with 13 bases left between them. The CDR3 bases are TGTGCCAGCAGCTTAACAGGGAGGGCGGATCAGCCCCAGCATTTT. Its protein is CASSLTGRADQPQHF.

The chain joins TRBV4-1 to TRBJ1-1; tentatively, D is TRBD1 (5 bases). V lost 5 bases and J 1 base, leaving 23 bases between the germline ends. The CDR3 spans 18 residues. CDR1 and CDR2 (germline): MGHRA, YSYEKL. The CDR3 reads CASSNPTRRGPGNTEAFF. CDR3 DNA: TGCGCCAGCAGCAACCCGACGCGGAGGGGCCCTGGGAACACTGAAGCTTTCTTT.

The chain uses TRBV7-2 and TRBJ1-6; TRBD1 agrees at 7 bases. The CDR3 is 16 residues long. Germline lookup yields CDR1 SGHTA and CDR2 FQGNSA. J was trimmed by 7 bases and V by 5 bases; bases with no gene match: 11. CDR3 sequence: CASSPSTTGRNSPLHF. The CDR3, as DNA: TGTGCCAGCAGCCCTTCGACGACAGGGCGGAATTCACCCCTCCACTTT. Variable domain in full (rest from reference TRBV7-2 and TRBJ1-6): GAGVSQSPSNKVTEKGKDVELRCDPISGHTALYWYRQSLGQGLEFLIYFQGNSAPDKSGLPSDRFSAERTGGSVSTLTIQRTQQEDSAVYLCASSPSTTGRNSPLHFGNGTRLTVT.

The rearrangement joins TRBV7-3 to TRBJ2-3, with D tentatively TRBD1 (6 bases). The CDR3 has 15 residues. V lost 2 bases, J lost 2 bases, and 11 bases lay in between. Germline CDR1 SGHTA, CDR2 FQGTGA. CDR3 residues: CASSLGTPYTDTQYF. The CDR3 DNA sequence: TGTGCCAGCAGCTTAGGGACACCCTACACAGATACGCAGTATTTT.

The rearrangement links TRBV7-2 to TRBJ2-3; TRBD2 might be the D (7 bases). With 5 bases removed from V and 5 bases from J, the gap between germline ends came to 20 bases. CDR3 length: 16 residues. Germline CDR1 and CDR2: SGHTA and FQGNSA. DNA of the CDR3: TGTGCCAGCAGCGTGGGTTTCCGGGGGGCTGGAGATACGCAGTATTTT. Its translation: CASSVGFRGAGDTQYF.

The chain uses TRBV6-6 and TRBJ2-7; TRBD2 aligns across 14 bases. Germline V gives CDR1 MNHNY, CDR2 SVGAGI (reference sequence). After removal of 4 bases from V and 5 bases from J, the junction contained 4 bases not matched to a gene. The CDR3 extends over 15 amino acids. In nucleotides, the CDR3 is TGTGCCAGCAGTTTGCGGACTAGCGGGGGGAACGAGCAGTACTTC. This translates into CASSLRTSGGNEQYF.

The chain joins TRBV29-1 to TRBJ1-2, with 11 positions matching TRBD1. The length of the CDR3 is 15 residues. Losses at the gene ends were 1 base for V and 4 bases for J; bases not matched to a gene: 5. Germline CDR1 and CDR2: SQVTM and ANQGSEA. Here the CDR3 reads CSVEGTGGRGYGYTF. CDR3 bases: TGCAGCGTTGAAGGGACAGGGGGCAGGGGCTATGGCTACACCTTC. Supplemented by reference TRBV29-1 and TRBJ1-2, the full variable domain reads SAVISQKPSRDICQRGTSLTIQCQVDSQVTMMFWYRQQPGQSLTLIATANQGSEATYESGFVIDKFPISRPNLTFSTLTVSNMSPEDSSIYLCSVEGTGGRGYGYTFGSGTRLTVV.

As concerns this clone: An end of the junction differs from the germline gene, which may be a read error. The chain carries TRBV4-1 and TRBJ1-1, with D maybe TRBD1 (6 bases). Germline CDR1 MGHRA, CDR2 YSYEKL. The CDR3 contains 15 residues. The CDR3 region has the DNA TGCGCCAGCACCCAATTCACAGGGACCGGGGCTGAAGCTTTCTTT. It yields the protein CASTQFTGTGAEAFF.

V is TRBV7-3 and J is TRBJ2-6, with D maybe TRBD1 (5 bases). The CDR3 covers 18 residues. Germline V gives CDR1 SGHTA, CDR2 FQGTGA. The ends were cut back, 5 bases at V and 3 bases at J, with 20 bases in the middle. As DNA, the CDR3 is TGTGCCAGCAGCCCAGCCGGTGGGGCCGCTTATGGGGCCAACGTCCTGACTTTC. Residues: CASSPAGGAAYGANVLTF.

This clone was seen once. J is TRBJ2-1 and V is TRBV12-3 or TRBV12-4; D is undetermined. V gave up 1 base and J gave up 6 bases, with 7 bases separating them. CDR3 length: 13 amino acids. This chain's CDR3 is CASSLDPGNEQFF. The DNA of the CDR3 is TGTGCCAGCAGTTTAGACCCAGGCAATGAGCAGTTCTTC.

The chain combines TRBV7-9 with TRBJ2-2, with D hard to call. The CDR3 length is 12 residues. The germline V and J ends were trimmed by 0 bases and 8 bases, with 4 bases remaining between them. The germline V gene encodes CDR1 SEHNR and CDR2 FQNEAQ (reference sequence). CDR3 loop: CASSLARGELFF. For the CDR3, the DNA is TGTGCCAGCAGCTTAGCTCGTGGGGAGCTGTTTTTT.